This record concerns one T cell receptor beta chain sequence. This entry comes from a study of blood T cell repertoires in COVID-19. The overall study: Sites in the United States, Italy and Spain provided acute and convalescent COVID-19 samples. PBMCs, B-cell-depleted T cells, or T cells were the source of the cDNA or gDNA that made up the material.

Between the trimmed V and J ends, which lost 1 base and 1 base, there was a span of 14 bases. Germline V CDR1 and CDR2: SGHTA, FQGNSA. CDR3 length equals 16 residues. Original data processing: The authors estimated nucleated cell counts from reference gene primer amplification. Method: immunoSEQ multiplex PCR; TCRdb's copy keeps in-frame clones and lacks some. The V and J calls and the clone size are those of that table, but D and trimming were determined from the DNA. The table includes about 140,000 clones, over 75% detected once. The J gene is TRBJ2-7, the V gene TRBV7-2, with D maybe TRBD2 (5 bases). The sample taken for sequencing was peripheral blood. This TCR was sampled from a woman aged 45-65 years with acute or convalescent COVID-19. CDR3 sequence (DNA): TGTGCCAGCAGCTTAGTTGTGGGGAGCGCATCCTACGAGCAGTACTTC. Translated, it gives CASSLVVGSASYEQYF.